This TCR beta chain was captured in a study of blood T cells in healthy people across ages. General study results and limits: Per-million-T-cell TCR beta diversity fell roughly linearly with age.

Primers used in a second PCR of roughly 6 to 12 cycles were a sample-barcoded 5' primer and a J-beta primer mix. TCRdb passed the 5' RACE reads through MiXCR, listing each CDR3 protein once. The profile shows more than 650,000 distinct CDR3 sequences, 22% of them singletons. V lost 6 bases, J lost 0 bases, and 12 bases lay in between. The V gene's germline CDR1 is DFQATT and CDR2 SNEGSKA (reference sequence). This CDR3 region has 14 residues. As to this clonotype: The antigen is not known.

The specimen was blood. The clonotype comes from a man between 65 and 85 years old in good health. The genes are TRBV20-1 and TRBJ2-4, with D uncertain. This chain's CDR3 is CSAQNPLAKNIQYF. The CDR3, as DNA: TGCAGTGCCCAGAACCCTTTAGCCAAAAACATTCAGTACTTC.